The clone carrying this T cell receptor (beta chain) was recorded at least ten times. These data belong to a study of human T cells and chemical hapten exposure. Each CDR3 protein is one row after TCRdb ran MiXCR on the RACE reads. The top ten hold 2% to 2.5% of the sample, which has roughly 380,000 distinct CDR3 sequences, more than 4.5% seen once. Time point meaning: patch test 1, 2 weeks after DPC sensitization. Treatment noted: therapeutic diphenylcyclopropenone sensitization with weekly scalp DPC. The sequencing here drew on whole blood, taken in connection with sensitization to the hapten diphenylcyclopropenone (DPC). The receptor comes from a woman in her fifties or sixties with alopecia areata. Some clones in this sample may be carry-over from other donors' samples.

CDR3 loop: CASSLMERGGMNTEAFF. The DNA for the CDR3 is TGTGCCAGCAGCTTAATGGAGCGTGGGGGGATGAACACTGAAGCTTTCTTT. The V and J genes are TRBV7-6 and TRBJ1-1, with a weak D call TRBD1 (5 bases). This CDR3 has 17 amino acids. Looked up from germline, CDR1 is SGHVS and CDR2 is FNYEAQ. The germline V and J ends were trimmed by 2 bases and 0 bases, with 16 bases remaining between them.